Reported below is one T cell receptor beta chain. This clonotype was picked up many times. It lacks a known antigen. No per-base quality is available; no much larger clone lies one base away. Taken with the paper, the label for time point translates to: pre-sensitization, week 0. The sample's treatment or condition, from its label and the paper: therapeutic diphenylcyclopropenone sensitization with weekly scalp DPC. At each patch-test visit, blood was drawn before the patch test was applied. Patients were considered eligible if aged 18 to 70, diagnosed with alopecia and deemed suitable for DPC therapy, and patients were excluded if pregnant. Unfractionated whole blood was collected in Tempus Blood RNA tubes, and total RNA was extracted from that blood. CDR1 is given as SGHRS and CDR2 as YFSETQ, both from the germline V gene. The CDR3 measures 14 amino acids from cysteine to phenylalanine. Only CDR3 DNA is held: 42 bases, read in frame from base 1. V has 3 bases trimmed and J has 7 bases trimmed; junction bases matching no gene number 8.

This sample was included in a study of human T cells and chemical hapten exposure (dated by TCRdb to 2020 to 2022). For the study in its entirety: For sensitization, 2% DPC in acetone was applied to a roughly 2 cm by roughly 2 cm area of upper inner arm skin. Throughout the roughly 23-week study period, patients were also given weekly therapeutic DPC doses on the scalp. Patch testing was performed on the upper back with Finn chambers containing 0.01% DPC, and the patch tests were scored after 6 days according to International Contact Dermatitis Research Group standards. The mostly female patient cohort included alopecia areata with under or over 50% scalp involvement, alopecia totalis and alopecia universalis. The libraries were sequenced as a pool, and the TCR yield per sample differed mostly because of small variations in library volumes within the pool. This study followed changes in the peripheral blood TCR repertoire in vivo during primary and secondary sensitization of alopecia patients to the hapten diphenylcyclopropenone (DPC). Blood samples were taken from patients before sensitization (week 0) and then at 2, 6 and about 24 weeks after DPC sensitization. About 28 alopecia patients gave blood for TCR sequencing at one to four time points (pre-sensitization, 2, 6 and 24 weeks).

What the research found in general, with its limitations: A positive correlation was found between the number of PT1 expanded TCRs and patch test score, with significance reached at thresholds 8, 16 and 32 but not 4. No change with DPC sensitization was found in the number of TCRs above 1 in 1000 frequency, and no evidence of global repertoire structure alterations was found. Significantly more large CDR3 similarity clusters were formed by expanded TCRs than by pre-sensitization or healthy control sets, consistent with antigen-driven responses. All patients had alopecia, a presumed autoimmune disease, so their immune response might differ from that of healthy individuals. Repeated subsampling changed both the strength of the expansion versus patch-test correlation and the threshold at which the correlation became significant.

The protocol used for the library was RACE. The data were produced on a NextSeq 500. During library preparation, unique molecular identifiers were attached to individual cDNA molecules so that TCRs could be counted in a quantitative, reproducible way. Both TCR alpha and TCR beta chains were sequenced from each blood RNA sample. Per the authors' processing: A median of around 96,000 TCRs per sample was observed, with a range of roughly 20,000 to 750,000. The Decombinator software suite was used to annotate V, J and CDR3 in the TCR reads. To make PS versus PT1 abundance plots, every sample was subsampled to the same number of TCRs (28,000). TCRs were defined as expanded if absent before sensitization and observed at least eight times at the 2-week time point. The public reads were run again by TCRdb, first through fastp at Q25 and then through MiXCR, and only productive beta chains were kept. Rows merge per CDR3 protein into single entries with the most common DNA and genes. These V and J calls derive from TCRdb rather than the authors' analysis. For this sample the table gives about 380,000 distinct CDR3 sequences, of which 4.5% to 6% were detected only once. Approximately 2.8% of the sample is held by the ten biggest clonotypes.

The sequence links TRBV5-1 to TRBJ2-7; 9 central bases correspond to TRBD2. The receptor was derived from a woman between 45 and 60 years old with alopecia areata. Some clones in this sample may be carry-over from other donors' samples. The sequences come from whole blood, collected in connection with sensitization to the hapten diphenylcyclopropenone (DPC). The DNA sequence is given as TGCGCCAGCAGCTCGACTAGCGGCCCGGGAGAGCAGTACTTC. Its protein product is CASSSTSGPGEQYF. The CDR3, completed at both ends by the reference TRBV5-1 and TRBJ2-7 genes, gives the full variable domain KAGVTQTPRYLIKTRGQQVTLSCSPISGHRSVSWYQQTPGQGLQFLFEYFSETQRNKGNFPGRFSGRQFSNSRSEMNVSTLELGDSALYLCASSSTSGPGEQYFGPGTRLTVT.